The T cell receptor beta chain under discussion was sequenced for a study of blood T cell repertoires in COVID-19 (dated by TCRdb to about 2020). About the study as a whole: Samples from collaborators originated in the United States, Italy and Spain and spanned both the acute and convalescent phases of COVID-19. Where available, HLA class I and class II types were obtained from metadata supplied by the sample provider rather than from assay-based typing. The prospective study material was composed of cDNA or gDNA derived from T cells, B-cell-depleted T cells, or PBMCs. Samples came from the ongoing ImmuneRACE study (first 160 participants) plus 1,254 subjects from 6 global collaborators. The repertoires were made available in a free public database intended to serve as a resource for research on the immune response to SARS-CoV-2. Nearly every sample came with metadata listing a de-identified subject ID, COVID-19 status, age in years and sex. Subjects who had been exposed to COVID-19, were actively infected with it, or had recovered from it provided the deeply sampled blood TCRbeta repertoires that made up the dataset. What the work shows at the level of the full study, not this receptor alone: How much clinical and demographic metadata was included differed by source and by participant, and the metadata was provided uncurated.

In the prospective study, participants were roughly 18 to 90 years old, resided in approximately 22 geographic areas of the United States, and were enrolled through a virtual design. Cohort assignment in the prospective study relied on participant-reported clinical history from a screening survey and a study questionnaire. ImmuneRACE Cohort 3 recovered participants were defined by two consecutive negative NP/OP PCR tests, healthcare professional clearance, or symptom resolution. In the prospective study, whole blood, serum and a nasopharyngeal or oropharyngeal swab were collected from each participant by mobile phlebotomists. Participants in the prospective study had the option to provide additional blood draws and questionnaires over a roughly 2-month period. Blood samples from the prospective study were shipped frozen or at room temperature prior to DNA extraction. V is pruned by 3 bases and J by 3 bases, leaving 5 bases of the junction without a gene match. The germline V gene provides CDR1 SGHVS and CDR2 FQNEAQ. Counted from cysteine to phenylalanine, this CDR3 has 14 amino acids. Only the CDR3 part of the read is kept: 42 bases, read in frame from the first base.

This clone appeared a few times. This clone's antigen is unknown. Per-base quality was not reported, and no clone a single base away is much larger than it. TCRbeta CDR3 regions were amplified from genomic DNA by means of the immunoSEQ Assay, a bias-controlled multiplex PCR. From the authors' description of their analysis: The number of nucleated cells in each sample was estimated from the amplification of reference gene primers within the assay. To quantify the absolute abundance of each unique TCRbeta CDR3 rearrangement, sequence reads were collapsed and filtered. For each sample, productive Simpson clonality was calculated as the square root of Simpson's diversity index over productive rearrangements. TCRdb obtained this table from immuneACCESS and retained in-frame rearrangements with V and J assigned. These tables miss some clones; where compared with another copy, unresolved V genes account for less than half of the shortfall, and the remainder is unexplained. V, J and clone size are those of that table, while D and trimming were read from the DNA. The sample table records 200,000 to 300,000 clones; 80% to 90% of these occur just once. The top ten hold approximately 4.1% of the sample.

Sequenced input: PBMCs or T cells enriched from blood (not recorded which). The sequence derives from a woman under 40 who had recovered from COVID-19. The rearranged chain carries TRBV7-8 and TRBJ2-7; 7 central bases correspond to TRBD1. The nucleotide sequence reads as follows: TGTGCCAGCAGCTTGTATACAGGGGACTACGAGCAGTACTTC. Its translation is CASSLYTGDYEQYF.